A single sample is the source of the 29 T cell receptor beta chains below, sequenced in a study of CD8+ T cells in alopecia areata. Extraction and reverse transcription of RNA yielded cDNA as the sequencing template. The table came from immunoSEQ multiplex PCR; TCRdb's copy has only in-frame clones and leaves some out. The sample holds 200,000 or so clones, 58% seen once. Treatment of the sample: oral pan-JAK inhibitor, 5-10 mg twice daily. The material sequenced was CD4+ T cells sorted from blood, taken at week 24, from a patient treated with tofacitinib. These receptors all stem from a human donor with alopecia areata.

In regard to this clone: Different DNA sequences within this sample yield the same CDR3. The J gene is TRBJ2-2, the V gene TRBV29-1; 8 bases match TRBD1. The V gene's germline CDR1 is SQVTM and CDR2 ANQGSEA. This CDR3 contains 13 residues. J gave up 4 bases and V 3 bases, and 1 base lay outside the gene matches. The CDR3, as DNA: TGCAGCGTTGACAGGGGGCGCACCGGGGAGCTGTTTTTT. This gives the protein CSVDRGRTGELFF.

The chain joins TRBV4-3 to TRBJ2-3; 8 nucleotides agree with TRBD2. This CDR3 has 17 residues. In germline, CDR1 is LGHNA, CDR2 YSLEER. J was trimmed by 4 bases and V by 4 bases; bases with no gene match: 13. CDR3 loop: CASSRYGRGGRSDTQYF. Here the CDR3 DNA reads TGCGCCAGCAGCCGGTACGGACGGGGGGGCCGGTCAGATACGCAGTATTTT.

V is TRBV7-8 and J is TRBJ2-6, with 7 bases identical to TRBD1. The length of the CDR3 is 17 residues. V lost 5 bases to trimming and J lost 1 base; unmatched junction nucleotides: 8. Germline V gene sequence: CDR1 SGHVS, CDR2 FQNEAQ. CDR3 in amino acids: CASSQGGRGSGANVLTF. CDR3 DNA: TGTGCCAGCAGCCAAGGGGGCAGGGGGTCTGGGGCCAACGTCCTGACTTTC.

The genes are TRBV30 and TRBJ2-5; unclear D gene. V shed 3 bases and J shed 0 bases, with 8 bases lying between them. From germline, CDR1 is GTSNPN and CDR2 SVGIG (reference sequence). The CDR3 extends over 13 amino acids. The CDR3 region is CAWSRMYQETQYF. CDR3 sequence (DNA): TGTGCCTGGAGCCGGATGTACCAAGAGACCCAGTACTTC.

The CDR3 DNA is TGTGCCAGCAGCACGGCGAACGAGCAGTACTTC. The encoded protein is CASSTANEQYF. The rearrangement joins TRBV7-9 to TRBJ2-7, with no clear D. V lost 5 bases and J lost 5, with 7 bases in between. There are 11 residues in the CDR3. Per the germline V gene, CDR1 is SEHNR and CDR2 is FQNEAQ (reference sequence).

The J gene is TRBJ2-3, the V gene TRBV4-3; the D gene could be TRBD1 or TRBD2 (5 bases each). V lost 3 bases, J lost 3 bases, and 7 bases lay in between. In germline, CDR1 is LGHNA, CDR2 YSLEER. This CDR3 comprises 13 residues. CDR3 nucleotide sequence: TGCGCCAGCAGCCAGGGACGGACAGATACGCAGTATTTT. This sequence encodes CASSQGRTDTQYF.

This clone was seen a few times. The chain has TRBV2 and TRBJ2-3; D remains unclear. Trimming took off 8 bases at V and 5 bases at J, with 17 bases between the two ends. The CDR3 consists of 14 residues. The germline CDR1 and CDR2 sequences are SNHLY and FYNNEI. In DNA, the CDR3 is TGTGCCAGCGCCCGAATGTCAGGTAGAGATACGCAGTATTTT. Translated: CASARMSGRDTQYF.

Comments on this clone: A read error may produce the germline difference seen at one junction end. The V and J genes are TRBV7-9 and TRBJ1-2, with D uncertain. The V gene's germline CDR1 is SEHNR and CDR2 FQNEAQ (reference sequence). This CDR3 is built from 13 residues. Here the CDR3 DNA reads TGTGCCAGCAGCTCTGAGGGTGGCTATAGCTACACCTTC. Translation gives CASSSEGGYSYTF.

This clone turned up a few times. This chain connects TRBV2 to TRBJ2-1, with 11 bases fitting TRBD2. V shed 5 bases, J shed 4 bases, and the junction held 4 bases outside the gene matches. CDR3 length equals 15 residues. Per germline, CDR1 SNHLY and CDR2 FYNNEI. This CDR3 is CASSPTSGGYNEQFF. The CDR3 bases are TGTGCCAGCAGTCCTACTAGCGGGGGTTACAATGAGCAGTTCTTC.

This clone was picked up a small number of times. The chain recombines TRBV4-1 with TRBJ2-2; 9 positions match TRBD2. This CDR3 contains 15 residues. Trimming cost V 3 bases and J 5 bases; bases outside gene matches: 4. The germline CDR1 and CDR2 sequences are MGHRA and YSYEKL. The CDR3 bases are TGCGCCAGCAGCCATGGCCTAGCGGGGACCGGGGAGCTGTTTTTT. Protein: CASSHGLAGTGELFF.

This clone was found a few times. The rearrangement uses TRBV29-1 and TRBJ1-2; TRBD1 might be the D (6 bases). Germline CDR1 SQVTM, CDR2 ANQGSEA. The length of the CDR3 is 12 residues. Trimming cost V 3 bases and J 3 bases, with 8 bases left between them. The CDR3: CSVDEGDYGYTF. The DNA for the CDR3 is TGCAGCGTTGATGAGGGGGACTATGGCTACACCTTC.

The chain has TRBV23-1 and TRBJ1-5; D is possibly TRBD1 (5 bases). TRBV23-1 is an ORF, with its function uncertain. The ends were cut back, 0 bases at V and 4 bases at J, with 10 bases in the middle. CDR3 length: 15 residues. This CDR3 is CASSQSGTKNQPQHF. In DNA, the CDR3 is TGCGCCAGCAGTCAATCTGGGACGAAGAATCAGCCCCAGCATTTT.

This clone was seen only a few times. This chain joins TRBV5-1 and TRBJ1-1, with D possibly being TRBD1 (6 bases). Germline V gene data show CDR1 as SGHRS and CDR2 as YFSETQ. Between the trimmed V and J ends, which lost 1 base and 1 base, there was a span of 8 bases. The CDR3 length is 14 residues. CDR3 nucleotides: TGCGCCAGCAGCTTGAAGGGGGAGAACACTGAAGCTTTCTTT. Protein: CASSLKGENTEAFF.

V gene TRBV27 combines with J gene TRBJ1-5; no reliable D call. The CDR3 covers 14 residues. CDR1 is MNHEY, CDR2 SMNVEV, per germline (reference sequence). V was trimmed by 3 bases and J by 2 bases, leaving 8 bases between them. CDR3 bases: TGTGCCAGCAGTTTGAGTTTGGGCAATCAGCCCCAGCATTTT. Translating gives CASSLSLGNQPQHF.

The chain has TRBV30 and TRBJ1-1, with D unresolved. This CDR3 region has 12 residues. V was cut by 0 bases and J by 10 bases, with 12 bases left in between. Germline V CDR1 and CDR2: GTSNPN, SVGIG (reference sequence). In nucleotides, the CDR3 is TGTGCCTGGAGTGTAACCCGATTGGGAGCTTTCTTT. Translated, it gives CAWSVTRLGAFF.

The chain recombines TRBV2 with TRBJ1-4; 9 bases fit TRBD1. In germline, CDR1 is SNHLY, CDR2 FYNNEI. The CDR3 is 15 residues long. Germline trimming cut 0 bases from V and 5 bases from J; bases unmatched to any gene: 1. The CDR3: CASSEAGTGNEKLFF. The CDR3 nucleotides read TGTGCCAGCAGTGAAGCGGGGACAGGGAATGAAAAACTGTTTTTT. The full variable domain, in which reference TRBV2 and TRBJ1-4 provide the parts outside the CDR3, is EPEVTQTPSHQVTQMGQEVILRCVPISNHLYFYWYRQILGQKVEFLVSFYNNEISEKSEIFDDQFSVERPDGSNFTLKIRSTKLEDSAMYFCASSEAGTGNEKLFFGSGTQLSVL.

This clone was picked up a small number of times. The rearrangement joins TRBV19 to TRBJ1-1; D unclear. V lost 6 bases and J 0 bases, leaving 8 bases between the germline ends. The CDR3 consists of 13 residues. The germline CDR1 and CDR2 sequences are LNHDA and SQIVND (reference sequence). The chain's CDR3 is CASSTGVNTEAFF. The CDR3 nucleotides read TGTGCCAGTAGCACCGGGGTGAACACTGAAGCTTTCTTT.

V usage is TRBV29-1 and J usage is TRBJ1-1; TRBD1 agrees at 10 bases. This CDR3 spans 14 amino acids. The trim removed 7 bases at V and 0 bases at J, leaving 5 bases unmatched. Germline V gives CDR1 SQVTM, CDR2 ANQGSEA. The CDR3 sequence: CSARTGGLNTEAFF. Written as DNA, the CDR3 is TGCAGCGCCCGGACAGGGGGTCTGAACACTGAAGCTTTCTTT.

This clone was observed a handful of times. The chain has TRBV7-9 and TRBJ1-5; tentatively, D is TRBD1 (5 bases). CDR3 length: 17 residues. The germline gives CDR1 SEHNR, CDR2 FQNEAQ (reference sequence). The V end was cut by 5 bases, the J end by 4 bases, with 21 bases between. The CDR3 protein is CASSKDGGFGLNQPQHF. Written as DNA, the CDR3 is TGTGCCAGCAGCAAGGATGGGGGGTTTGGTCTTAATCAGCCCCAGCATTTT.

Only a few counts were recorded for this clone. The chain carries TRBV9 and TRBJ2-5; the match to TRBD1 covers 7 bases. Germline-derived CDR1 and CDR2 are SGDLS and YYNGEE. The CDR3 is 15 amino acids. The V segment lost 2 bases and the J segment 5 bases; nucleotides outside the gene matches: 9. The CDR3 nucleotides are TGTGCCAGCAGCGTTGGGACAGCCGCAACGGAGACCCAGTACTTC. This sequence encodes CASSVGTAATETQYF.

In this sample, this clone turned up a few times. The chain recombines TRBV20-1 with TRBJ1-2; D remains ambiguous. V was shortened by 5 bases and J by 8 bases, with 12 bases between the two germline ends. The CDR3 covers 11 residues. Germline lookup yields CDR1 DFQATT and CDR2 SNEGSKA (reference sequence). This CDR3 is CSARLAGGYTF. The CDR3 DNA follows: TGCAGTGCTCGCCTCGCGGGCGGCTACACCTTC.

The V and J genes are TRBV11-2 and TRBJ2-1, with TRBD1 matching 7 bases. Germline CDR1 SGHAT, CDR2 FQNNGV. V dropped 1 base and J dropped 7; count of bases not matched to a gene: 10. The CDR3 has 16 residues. The CDR3 sequence: CASSLGQGVYSNEQFF. CDR3 sequence (DNA): TGTGCCAGCAGCTTAGGTCAGGGGGTATATTCGAATGAGCAGTTCTTC. The full variable domain, its missing parts supplied by reference TRBV11-2 and TRBJ2-1, is EAGVAQSPRYKIIEKRQSVAFWCNPISGHATLYWYQQILGQGPKLLIQFQNNGVVDDSQLPKDRFSAERLKGVDSTLKIQPAKLEDSAVYLCASSLGQGVYSNEQFFGPGTRLTVL.

The chain combines TRBV5-1 with TRBJ2-1; 16 nucleotides match TRBD2. V lost 4 bases and J lost 6; bases outside the gene matches: 7. This CDR3 has 17 residues. Germline lookup yields CDR1 SGHRS and CDR2 YFSETQ. The CDR3 DNA follows: TGCGCCAGCAGCGCAGGGACTAGCGGGAGGGCCTCCAATGAGCAGTTCTTC. Translating it yields CASSAGTSGRASNEQFF.

The V call is TRBV30, the J call TRBJ2-3, with TRBD2 matching over 7 bases. Losses at the gene ends were 0 bases for V and 0 bases for J; bases not matched to a gene: 3. Per germline, CDR1 GTSNPN and CDR2 SVGIG (reference sequence). The CDR3 sequence is 15 residues long. The CDR3 region is CAWSVGGGSTDTQYF. CDR3 DNA: TGTGCCTGGAGTGTTGGCGGGGGTAGCACAGATACGCAGTATTTT.

This clone has just a few counts. The chain has TRBV29-1 and TRBJ2-1; 7 nucleotides match TRBD2. Trimming removed 6 bases from V and 5 bases from J; junction bases left unmatched: 7. Germline V lookup: CDR1 SQVTM, CDR2 ANQGSEA. CDR3 size: 13 residues. The CDR3 DNA is TGCAGCGTAGGACTAGTCGTGGACAATGAGCAGTTCTTC. As protein: CSVGLVVDNEQFF.

This clone appeared a few times. The genes are TRBV19 and TRBJ2-2, with D perhaps matching TRBD1 or TRBD2 (6 bases each). The CDR3 extends over 16 amino acids. Germline V gene sequence: CDR1 LNHDA, CDR2 SQIVND (reference sequence). V was cut by 5 bases and J by 3 bases, with 16 bases left in between. Written as DNA, the CDR3 is TGTGCCAGTAGTGATTGGGGGCGCGGGGACACCGGGGAGCTGTTTTTT. Encoded protein: CASSDWGRGDTGELFF.

V is TRBV29-1 and J is TRBJ1-2, with D possibly matching TRBD1 (5 bases). CDR1 and CDR2 from the germline V gene are SQVTM and ANQGSEA. This CDR3 comprises 16 residues. The V gene lost 2 bases and the J gene lost 4 bases, with 20 bases spanning the gap. CDR3 bases: TGCAGCGTTGAATCCCGAGGCGACAGCCTACTCTATGGCTACACCTTC. Translating gives CSVESRGDSLLYGYTF.

V gene TRBV6-5 combines with J gene TRBJ2-7; 7 bases match TRBD1. CDR1 and CDR2 from the germline V gene are MNHEY and SVGAGI. Trimming at V came to 2 bases and at J to 1 base, leaving 5 bases not matched to a gene. This CDR3 contains 15 residues. The CDR3 nucleotides are TGTGCCAGCAGTTACGGACAGGCCATTTCCTACGAGCAGTACTTC. Its protein product is CASSYGQAISYEQYF.

J is TRBJ1-2 and V is TRBV6-5; tentatively, D is TRBD1 (6 bases). Per germline, CDR1 MNHEY and CDR2 SVGAGI. V dropped 6 bases and J dropped 2 bases, with 13 bases sitting between them. The CDR3 has 14 residues. The CDR3 loop is CASRLGGENYGYTF. The CDR3 DNA follows: TGTGCCAGCAGGTTAGGGGGAGAGAACTATGGCTACACCTTC.